This T cell receptor (beta chain) was documented in a study of T cells in Graves' hyperthyroidism and ophthalmopathy (dated by TCRdb to about 2019). For the wider study: Peripheral blood was sampled at the time of initial diagnosis, prior to any treatment. TCR V-J signatures able to tell the groups apart were searched for in a discovery cohort of around 95 patients, of whom around 43 had Graves' ophthalmopathy and some 60 had stable Graves' hyperthyroidism. An independent validation cohort of 18 to 20 hyperthyroidism patients and about 15 patients who later progressed to ophthalmopathy tested prospective prediction of ophthalmopathy. The 85 to 100 discovery patients were randomly split 7:3 into training and test sets. In addition, the study compared T-cell repertoires in thyroid tissue and in blood from five or six Graves' hyperthyroidism patients. After sampling, hyperthyroidism patients received methimazole starting at 30 mg daily, and ophthalmopathy patients received high-dose intravenous methylprednisolone. The paper reports TCR Vbeta CDR3 sequencing of more than 120 peripheral blood samples: fewer than 50 ophthalmopathy, roughly 74 hyperthyroidism and approximately 17 progressor patients.

Results and caveats for the whole study, not just this receptor: In cross-validation, a model built on a 13 V-J signature told ophthalmopathy apart from stable hyperthyroidism with just under 90% sensitivity and about 81% specificity, and in testing the same model reached 80%/75%. No statistical method was used to set the sample size in advance, and investigators knew the group allocation. During validation, the model predicted progression to ophthalmopathy a median of approximately 6 months ahead of onset, with 60% to 71% sensitivity and about 72% specificity. Most expanded thyroid clonotypes (frequency above 0.001) were also found in blood, which suggests that blood repertoires may mirror thyroid immune responses.

The TCR beta CDR3 regions were amplified from RNA transcripts. The first round of RT-PCR for the TCR CDR3 was performed with the HTBI primer set and the Qiagen OneStep RT-PCR kit. The libraries were constructed in a second round of multiplex PCR and then size-selected and purified. Libraries were sequenced paired-end with 100 bp reads on an Illumina HiSeq2000. On the study's bioinformatics: SOAPnuke was used to process the raw data, with reads discarded if the reads contained adapters or uncalled bases, had a mean Phred below 15, or lacked an exact constant-primer or identifier match. COPE v1.2.5 was used to merge the high-quality paired reads, and each unique nucleotide sequence was defined as a clonotype. MiTCR v1.1 was used to align clonotypes to the IMGT TRBV, TRBD and TRBJ reference segments. Analysis was restricted to V-J combinations with a frequency above 0.0001, which covered over 98% of repertoires. A TCS score was defined as the ratio of F50 (clonal expansion) to E x V (chaos), with BLOSUM62-based TCRdist applied between CDR3 peptides within each V-J. Welch's t-statistics and random forest reduced roughly 540 V-J features to roughly 13, which were used in a naive Bayes classifier (R e1071). TCRdb reran the public reads through fastp at Q25 and MiXCR, keeping productive beta chains. Entries that share a CDR3 protein sequence are merged under the most common genes and DNA. None of the V and J calls come from the authors' own analysis; TCRdb made them. Counted in this sample were approximately 620,000 distinct CDR3 sequences; more than 15% of them appeared once. The ten largest account for roughly 3% of the sample.

For CDR1 and CDR2, the germline V gene (reference sequence) lists LNHDA and SQIVND. Including the terminal cysteine and phenylalanine, the CDR3 comprises 14 residues. The kept DNA is CDR3 alone, 42 bases in frame from the first base. In the ophthalmopathy patients, disease was moderately to severely active, with a Clinical Activity Score of 3 or more, a NOSPECS grade of 4 or more, and a duration of less than 3 months. Exclusion was applied to patients with uncontrolled infections, other autoimmune diseases, pregnancy or lactation. Diagnoses were based on clinical symptoms, serum thyroxine and TRAb, thyroid ultrasound and orbital computed tomography. PBMCs were isolated from about 9 ml of fresh peripheral blood by Ficoll-Paque density gradient centrifugation. Trizol reagent was used to extract total RNA, and RNA quality was then checked on an Agilent 2100 Bioanalyzer. This clonotype occurred a few times. Its recognized antigen is unknown. At one end the junction does not follow the germline gene, possibly because of a read error.

Input material: blood. The receptor's source is a woman between 40 and 50 years old with Graves' ophthalmopathy. The V gene is TRBV19 and the J gene is TRBJ2-7; 10 middle bases align to TRBD1. The CDR3 sequence is CTSSSTGGIYEQYF. The DNA is as follows: TGTACCAGTAGTTCGACAGGGGGCATTTACGAGCAGTACTTC.